This TCR beta chain was identified during a study of blood T cell repertoires in COVID-19. Whole-study context: The United States, Italy and Spain were the sources of the acute and convalescent COVID-19 samples. Sources were T cells, B-cell-depleted T cells, or PBMCs; the material itself was cDNA or gDNA.

In the study's own analysis: Quantification of nucleated cells was approximated via reference gene primer amplification. Only in-frame clones appear in the TCRdb table, and some are missing; sequencing was by immunoSEQ multiplex PCR. V, J and clone size are taken as reported in that table, and D and trimming were inferred from the DNA itself. The sample holds some 140,000 clones; 79% are singletons and the top ten take approximately 3.6%. The V and J ends lost 4 bases and 4 bases respectively, with 2 bases between them. The CDR3 totals 11 residues. Germline CDR1 reads SGDLS; CDR2 reads YYNGEE. In its sample, this clone was seen many times.

The chain uses TRBV9 and TRBJ2-2; no firm D call. Material for sequencing was peripheral blood. This clonotype originated in a man aged 55 to 70 with acute or convalescent COVID-19. CDR3 sequence (DNA): TGTGCCAGCAGCCGCACCGGGGAGCTGTTTTTT. Translation: CASSRTGELFF.